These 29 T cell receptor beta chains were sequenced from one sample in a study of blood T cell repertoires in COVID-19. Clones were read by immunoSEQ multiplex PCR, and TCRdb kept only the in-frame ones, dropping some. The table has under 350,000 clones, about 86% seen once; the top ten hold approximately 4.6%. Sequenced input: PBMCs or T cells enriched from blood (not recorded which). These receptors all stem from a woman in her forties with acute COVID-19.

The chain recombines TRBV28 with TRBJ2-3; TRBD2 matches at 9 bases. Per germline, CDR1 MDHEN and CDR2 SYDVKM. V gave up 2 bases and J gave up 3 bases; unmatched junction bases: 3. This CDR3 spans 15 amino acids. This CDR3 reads CASSLGSGRTDTQYF. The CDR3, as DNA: TGTGCCAGCAGTTTAGGGAGCGGGAGGACAGATACGCAGTATTTT.

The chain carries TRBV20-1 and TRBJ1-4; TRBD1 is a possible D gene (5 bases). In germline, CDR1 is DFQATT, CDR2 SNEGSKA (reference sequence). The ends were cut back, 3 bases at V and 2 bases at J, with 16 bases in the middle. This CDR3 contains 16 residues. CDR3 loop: CSASRRTGGTNEKLFF. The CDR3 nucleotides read TGCAGTGCTAGTCGTCGCACGGGGGGGACTAATGAAAAACTGTTTTTT.

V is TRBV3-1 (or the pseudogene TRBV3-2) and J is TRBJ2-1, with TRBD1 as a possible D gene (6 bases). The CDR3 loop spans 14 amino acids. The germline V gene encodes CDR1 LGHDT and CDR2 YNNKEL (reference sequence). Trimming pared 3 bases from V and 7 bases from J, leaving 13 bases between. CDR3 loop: CASSQPGARNEQFF. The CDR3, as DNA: TGTGCCAGCAGCCAGCCAGGGGCTAGGAATGAGCAGTTCTTC.

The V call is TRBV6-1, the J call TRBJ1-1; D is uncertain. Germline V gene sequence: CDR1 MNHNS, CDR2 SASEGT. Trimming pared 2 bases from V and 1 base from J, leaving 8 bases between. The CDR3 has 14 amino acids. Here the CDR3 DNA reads TGTGCCAGCAGTGAAACAGATAGGAACACTGAAGCTTTCTTT. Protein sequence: CASSETDRNTEAFF.

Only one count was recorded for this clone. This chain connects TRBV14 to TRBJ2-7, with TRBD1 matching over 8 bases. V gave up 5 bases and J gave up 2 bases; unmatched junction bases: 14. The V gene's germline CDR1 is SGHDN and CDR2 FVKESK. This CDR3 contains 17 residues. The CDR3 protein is CASSNTQDRGRTYEQYF. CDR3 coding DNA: TGTGCCAGCAGCAATACCCAAGACAGGGGTCGGACCTACGAGCAGTACTTC.

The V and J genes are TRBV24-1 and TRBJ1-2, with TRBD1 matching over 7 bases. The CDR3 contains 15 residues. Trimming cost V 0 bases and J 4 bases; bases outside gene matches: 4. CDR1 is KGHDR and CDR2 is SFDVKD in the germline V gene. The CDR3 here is CATSDLSAGGYGYTF. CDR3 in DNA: TGTGCCACCAGTGATTTGTCCGCAGGGGGCTATGGCTACACCTTC.

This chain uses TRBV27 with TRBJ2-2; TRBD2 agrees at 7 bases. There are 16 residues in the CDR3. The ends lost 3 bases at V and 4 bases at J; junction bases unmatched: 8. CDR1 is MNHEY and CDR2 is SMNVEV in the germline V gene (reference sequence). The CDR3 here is CASSFLSGASTGELFF. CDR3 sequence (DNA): TGTGCCAGCAGTTTTTTGAGCGGGGCTAGCACCGGGGAGCTGTTTTTT.

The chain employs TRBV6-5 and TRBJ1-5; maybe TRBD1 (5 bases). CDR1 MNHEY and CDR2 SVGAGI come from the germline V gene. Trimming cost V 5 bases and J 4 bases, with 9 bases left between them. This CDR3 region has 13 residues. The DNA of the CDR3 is TGTGCCAGCAGTCCCGACAGAAATCAGCCCCAGCATTTT. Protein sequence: CASSPDRNQPQHF.

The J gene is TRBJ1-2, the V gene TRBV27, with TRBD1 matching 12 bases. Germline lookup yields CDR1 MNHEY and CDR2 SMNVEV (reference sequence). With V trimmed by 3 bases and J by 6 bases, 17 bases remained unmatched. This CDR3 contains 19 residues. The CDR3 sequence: CASSFLTGTGGGGKNGYTF. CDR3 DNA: TGTGCCAGCAGTTTCCTTACCGGGACAGGGGGCGGAGGAAAGAATGGCTACACCTTC.

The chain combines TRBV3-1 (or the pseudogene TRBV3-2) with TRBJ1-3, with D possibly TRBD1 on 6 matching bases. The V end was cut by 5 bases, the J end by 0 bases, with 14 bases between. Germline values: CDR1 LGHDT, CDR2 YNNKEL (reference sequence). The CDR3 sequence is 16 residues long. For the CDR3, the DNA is TGTGCCAGCAGCGTCCGACAGGAACTCTCTGGAAACACCATATATTTT. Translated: CASSVRQELSGNTIYF.

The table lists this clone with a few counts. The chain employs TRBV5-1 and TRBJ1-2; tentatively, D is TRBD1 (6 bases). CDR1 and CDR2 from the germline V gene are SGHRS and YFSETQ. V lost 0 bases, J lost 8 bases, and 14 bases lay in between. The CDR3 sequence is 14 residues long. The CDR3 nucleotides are TGCGCCAGCAGCTTGGACCCAGGGGTGACGGGCTACACCTTC. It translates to CASSLDPGVTGYTF.

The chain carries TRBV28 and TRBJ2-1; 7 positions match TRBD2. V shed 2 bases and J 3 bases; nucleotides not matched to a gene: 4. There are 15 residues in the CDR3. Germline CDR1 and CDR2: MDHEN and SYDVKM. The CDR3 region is CASSLRTSNYNEQFF. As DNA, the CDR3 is TGTGCCAGCAGTTTACGGACTAGTAACTACAATGAGCAGTTCTTC.

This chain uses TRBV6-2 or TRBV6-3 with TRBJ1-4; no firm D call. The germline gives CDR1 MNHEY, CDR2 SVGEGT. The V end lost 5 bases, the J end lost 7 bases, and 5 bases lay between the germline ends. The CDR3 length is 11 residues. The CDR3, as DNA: TGTGCCAGCAGTCGAGGTGAAAAACTGTTTTTT. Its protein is CASSRGEKLFF.

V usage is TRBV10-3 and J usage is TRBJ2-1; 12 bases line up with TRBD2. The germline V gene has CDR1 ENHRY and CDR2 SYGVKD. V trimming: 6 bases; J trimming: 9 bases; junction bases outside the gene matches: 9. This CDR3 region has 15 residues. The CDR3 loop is CAISLAGGPGGEQFF. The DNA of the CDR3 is TGTGCCATCAGCCTAGCGGGAGGGCCGGGGGGTGAGCAGTTCTTC.

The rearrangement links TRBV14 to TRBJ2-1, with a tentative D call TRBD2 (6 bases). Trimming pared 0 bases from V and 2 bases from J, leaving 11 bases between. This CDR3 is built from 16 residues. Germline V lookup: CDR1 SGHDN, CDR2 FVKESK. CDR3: CASSQESGDAYNEQFF. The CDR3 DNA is TGTGCCAGCAGCCAAGAATCGGGGGATGCCTACAATGAGCAGTTCTTC.

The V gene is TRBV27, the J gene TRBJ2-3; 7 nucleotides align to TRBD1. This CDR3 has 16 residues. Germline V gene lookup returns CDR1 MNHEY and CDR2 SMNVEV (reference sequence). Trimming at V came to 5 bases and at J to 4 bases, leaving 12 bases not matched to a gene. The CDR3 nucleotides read TGTGCCAGCAGTCGCTGGGTTGCACAGGGGTCAGATACGCAGTATTTT. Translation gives CASSRWVAQGSDTQYF.

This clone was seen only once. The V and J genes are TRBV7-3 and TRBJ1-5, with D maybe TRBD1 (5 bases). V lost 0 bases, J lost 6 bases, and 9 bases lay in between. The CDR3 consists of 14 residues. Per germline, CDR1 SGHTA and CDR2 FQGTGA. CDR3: CASSLTGAGQPQHF. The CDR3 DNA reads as TGTGCCAGCAGCTTAACAGGGGCCGGTCAGCCCCAGCATTTT.

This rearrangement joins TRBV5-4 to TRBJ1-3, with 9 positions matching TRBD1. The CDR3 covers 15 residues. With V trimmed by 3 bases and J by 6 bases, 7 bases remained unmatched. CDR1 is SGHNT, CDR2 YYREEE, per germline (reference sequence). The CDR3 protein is CASSSPGQGVNTIYF. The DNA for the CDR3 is TGTGCCAGCAGCTCGCCGGGACAGGGAGTAAACACCATATATTTT.

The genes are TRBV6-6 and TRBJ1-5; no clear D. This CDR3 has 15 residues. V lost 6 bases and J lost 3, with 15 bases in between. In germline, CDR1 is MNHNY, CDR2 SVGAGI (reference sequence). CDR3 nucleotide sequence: TGTGCCAGCAGCATTACGGGAGGTGCCAATCAGCCCCAGCATTTT. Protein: CASSITGGANQPQHF.

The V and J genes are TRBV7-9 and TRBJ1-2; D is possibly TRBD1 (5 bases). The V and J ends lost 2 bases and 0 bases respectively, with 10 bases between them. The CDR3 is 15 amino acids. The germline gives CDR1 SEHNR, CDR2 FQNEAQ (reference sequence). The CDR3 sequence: CASSLSRGANYGYTF. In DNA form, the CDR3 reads TGTGCCAGCAGCTTATCTCGGGGGGCTAACTATGGCTACACCTTC. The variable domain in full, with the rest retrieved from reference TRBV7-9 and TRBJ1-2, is DTGVSQNPRHKITKRGQNVTFRCDPISEHNRLYWYRQTLGQGPEFLTYFQNEAQLEKSRLLSDRFSAERPKGSFSTLEIQRTEQGDSAMYLCASSLSRGANYGYTFGSGTRLTVV.

CDR3 amino acids: CASSKGQRVTDTQYF. CDR3 DNA: TGTGCCAGCAGCAAGGGACAGAGAGTCACAGATACGCAGTATTTT. The rearrangement links TRBV5-8 to TRBJ2-3; TRBD1 matches 7 bases. Per germline, CDR1 SGHTS and CDR2 YDEGEE. The V segment lost 4 bases and the J segment 2 bases; nucleotides outside the gene matches: 7. CDR3 length: 15 amino acids. The whole variable domain, remainder taken from reference TRBV5-8 and TRBJ2-3, is EAGVTQSPTHLIKTRGQQATLRCSPISGHTSVYWYQQALGLGLQFLLWYDEGEERNRGNFPPRFSGRQFPNYSSELNVNALELEDSALYLCASSKGQRVTDTQYFGPGTRLTVL.

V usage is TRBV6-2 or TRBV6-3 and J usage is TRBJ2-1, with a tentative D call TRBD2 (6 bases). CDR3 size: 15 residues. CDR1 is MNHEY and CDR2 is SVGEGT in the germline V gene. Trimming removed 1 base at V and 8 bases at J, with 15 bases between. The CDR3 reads CASSYFVGGRDEQFF. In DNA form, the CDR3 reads TGTGCCAGCAGTTACTTTGTCGGGGGTAGGGATGAGCAGTTCTTC.

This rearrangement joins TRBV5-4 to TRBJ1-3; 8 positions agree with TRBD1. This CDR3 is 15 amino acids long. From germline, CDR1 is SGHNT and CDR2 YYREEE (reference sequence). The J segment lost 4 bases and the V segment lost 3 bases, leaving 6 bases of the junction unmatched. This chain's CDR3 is CASSSDRDVGNTIYF. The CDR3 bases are TGTGCCAGCAGCTCGGACAGGGATGTAGGAAACACCATATATTTT.

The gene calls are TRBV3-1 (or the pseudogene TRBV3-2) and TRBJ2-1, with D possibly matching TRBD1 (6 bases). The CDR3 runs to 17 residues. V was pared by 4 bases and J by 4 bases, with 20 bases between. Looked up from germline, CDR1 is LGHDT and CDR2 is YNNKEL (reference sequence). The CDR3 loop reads CASSRDAPGHTYNEQFF. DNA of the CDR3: TGTGCCAGCAGCCGAGATGCCCCGGGACATACGTACAATGAGCAGTTCTTC.

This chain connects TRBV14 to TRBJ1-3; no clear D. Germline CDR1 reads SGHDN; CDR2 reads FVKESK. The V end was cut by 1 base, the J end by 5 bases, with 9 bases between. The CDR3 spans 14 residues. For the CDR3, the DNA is TGTGCCAGCAGCCAAGCCGTTTTTCGAAACACCATATATTTT. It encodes CASSQAVFRNTIYF.

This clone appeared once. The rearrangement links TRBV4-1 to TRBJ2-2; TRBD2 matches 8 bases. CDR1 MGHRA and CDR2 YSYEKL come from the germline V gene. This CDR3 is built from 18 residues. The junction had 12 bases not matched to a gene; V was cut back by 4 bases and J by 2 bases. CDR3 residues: CASSPGGMKGKNTGELFF. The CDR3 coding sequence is TGCGCCAGCAGCCCGGGGGGGATGAAGGGAAAAAACACCGGGGAGCTGTTTTTT.

CDR3 residues: CASSHWGGVTDTQYF. CDR3 DNA sequence: TGTGCCAGCAGCCACTGGGGCGGGGTGACAGATACGCAGTATTTT. The chain carries TRBV3-1 (or the pseudogene TRBV3-2) and TRBJ2-3; D perhaps matches TRBD2 (6 bases). This CDR3 has 15 amino acids. Germline V lookup: CDR1 LGHDT, CDR2 YNNKEL (reference sequence). The ends were cut back, 3 bases at V and 3 bases at J, with 13 bases in the middle.

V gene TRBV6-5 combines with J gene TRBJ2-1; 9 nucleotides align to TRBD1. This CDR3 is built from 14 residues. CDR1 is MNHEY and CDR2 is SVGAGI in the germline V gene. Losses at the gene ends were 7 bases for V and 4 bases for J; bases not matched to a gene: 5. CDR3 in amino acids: CASMTGTGYNEQFF. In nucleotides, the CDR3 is TGTGCCAGCATGACCGGGACAGGGTACAATGAGCAGTTCTTC.

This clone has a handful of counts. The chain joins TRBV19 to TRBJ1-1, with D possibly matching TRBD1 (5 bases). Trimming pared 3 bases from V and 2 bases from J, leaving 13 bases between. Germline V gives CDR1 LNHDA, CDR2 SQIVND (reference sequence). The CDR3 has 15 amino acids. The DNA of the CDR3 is TGTGCCAGTAGTATGTACCCGACAGCCAACACTGAAGCTTTCTTT. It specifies CASSMYPTANTEAFF.